Included here is one TCR beta chain sequence, with context. Its antigen is still unknown. The source of the sample is a study of tumor-infiltrating lymphocytes in localized non-small cell lung cancer. Study-wide context: Some samples were collected after neoadjuvant chemotherapy; smokers, never-smokers and several histologies were included. From each patient, both tumor and uninvolved lung, non-adjacent to tumor, were sampled. Study outcomes and limitations: Compared with uninvolved lung, tumors showed higher T cell infiltration by TCRbeta sequencing. IM1 and IM2 tumors showed no difference in T-cell fraction.

CDR1 and CDR2 (germline): MNHEY, SMNVEV (reference sequence). The CDR3 totals 15 residues. The V segment lost 3 bases and the J segment 2 bases; nucleotides outside the gene matches: 5. The table came from immunoSEQ multiplex PCR; TCRdb's copy has only in-frame clones and leaves some out. The sample contains around 5,900 clones, 70% to 80% of which appear only once. The V gene is TRBV27, the J gene TRBJ2-7; 9 nucleotides match TRBD2. The sequenced material came from uninvolved lung tissue not adjacent to the tumor. This receptor was identified in a human donor with non-small cell lung cancer. In nucleotides, the CDR3 is TGTGCCAGCAGTTTCATGACTAGCGGAGCCTACGAGCAGTACTTC. This encodes CASSFMTSGAYEQYF.